The next 17 T cell receptor beta chains were all read from a single sample in a study of T cells in narcolepsy. Profiling relied on immunoSEQ multiplex PCR, and the TCRdb table lists in-frame clones only, not all of them. The sample contains about 37,000 clones, approximately 80% of which appear only once. Material: memory (CD45RA-) CD4+ T cells from blood. The receptors stem from a human donor in good health.

The chain is built from TRBV4-1 and TRBJ1-2; TRBD1 aligns across 8 bases. Looked up from germline, CDR1 is MGHRA and CDR2 is YSYEKL. V shed 1 base and J 7 bases; nucleotides not matched to a gene: 5. The CDR3 is made up of 14 amino acids. Written as DNA, the CDR3 is TGCGCCAGCAGCCAAGGGCAGGGGGCTTTTGGCTACACCTTC. Translated, it gives CASSQGQGAFGYTF.

This chain links TRBV6-5 with TRBJ2-7; unclear D gene. Trimming removed 0 bases from V and 3 bases from J, with 6 bases in between. Per the germline V gene, CDR1 is MNHEY and CDR2 is SVGAGI. The length of the CDR3 is 13 residues. CDR3 in amino acids: CASSYSGLYEQYF. The DNA for the CDR3 is TGTGCCAGCAGTTACTCGGGTCTCTACGAGCAGTACTTC.

Comments on this clone: Other DNA sequences in this sample translate to the same CDR3. V and J are TRBV7-2 and TRBJ2-7; D uncertain. The V gene's germline CDR1 is SGHTA and CDR2 FQGNSA. Trimming cost V 6 bases and J 0 bases, with 6 bases left between them. CDR3 length equals 12 residues. The CDR3 protein is CASSSSSYEQYF. The CDR3 DNA is TGTGCCAGCAGTTCGAGCTCCTACGAGCAGTACTTC.

The chain employs TRBV5-4 and TRBJ2-3, with TRBD2 as a possible D gene (6 bases). Germline CDR1 is SGHNT and CDR2 is YYREEE (reference sequence). The CDR3 is made up of 13 amino acids. V gave up 4 bases and J gave up 5 bases, with 11 bases separating them. Here the CDR3 DNA reads TGTGCCAGCAGCCCGGGACTCCTAGATACGCAGTATTTT. Its translation is CASSPGLLDTQYF.

The CDR3 reads CASSDSRVKGYTF. CDR3 coding DNA: TGTGCCAGCAGTGACTCAAGGGTGAAGGGCTACACCTTC. The gene calls are TRBV6-4 and TRBJ1-2; no definite D call. This CDR3 has 13 residues. The germline gives CDR1 MRHNA, CDR2 SNTAGT. Trimming removed 0 bases at V and 8 bases at J, with 10 bases between.

The chain links TRBV15 to TRBJ1-4; 8 nucleotides match TRBD1. From germline, CDR1 is LNHNV and CDR2 YYDKDF (reference sequence). CDR3 length: 15 residues. Losses at the gene ends were 6 bases for V and 5 bases for J; bases not matched to a gene: 8. CDR3 in amino acids: CATRRRTGPNEKLFF. The DNA for the CDR3 is TGTGCCACCAGACGCCGGACAGGGCCAAATGAAAAACTGTTTTTT. The entire variable domain, with the rest obtained from reference TRBV15 and TRBJ1-4, is as follows: DAMVIQNPRYQVTQFGKPVTLSCSQTLNHNVMYWYQQKSSQAPKLLFHYYDKDFNNEADTPDNFQSRRPNTSFCFLDIRSPGLGDTAMYLCATRRRTGPNEKLFFGSGTQLSVL.

On this clone itself: The junction differs from germline at one of its ends, possibly a read error. This sequence joins TRBV5-4 and TRBJ2-7; 7 bases line up with TRBD2. This CDR3 contains 14 residues. Germline V lookup: CDR1 SGHNT, CDR2 YYREEE (reference sequence). The CDR3 sequence: CASSWGGTTIERYF. The DNA of the CDR3 is TGTGCCAGCAGCTGGGGCGGGACTACGATAGAGCGGTACTTC.

This chain uses TRBV7-8 with TRBJ1-3; D may be TRBD1 (5 bases). The V and J ends lost 3 bases and 2 bases respectively, with 11 bases between them. This CDR3 region has 15 residues. Germline V lookup: CDR1 SGHVS, CDR2 FQNEAQ. The CDR3 bases are TGTGCCAGCAGCTTCTCGGGCAGGGCTGGAAACACCATATATTTT. Translating it yields CASSFSGRAGNTIYF.

V is TRBV7-2 and J is TRBJ2-2; 8 nucleotides line up with TRBD2. This CDR3 is 14 amino acids long. Germline V CDR1 and CDR2: SGHTA, FQGNSA. The V segment lost 5 bases and the J segment 7 bases; nucleotides outside the gene matches: 6. The CDR3 spells CASSPLSGGGELFF. The CDR3 bases are TGTGCCAGCAGCCCCCTCAGCGGGGGCGGGGAGCTGTTTTTT.

The rearrangement joins TRBV10-3 to TRBJ1-6; a weak D match, TRBD1 (6 bases). Germline V CDR1 and CDR2: ENHRY, SYGVKD. V lost 3 bases, J lost 14 bases, and 14 bases lay in between. The CDR3 is 13 residues long. The CDR3 sequence: CAISEQGVSALHF. The CDR3 bases are TGTGCCATCAGTGAACAGGGAGTTTCGGCCCTCCACTTT.

This chain links TRBV5-4 with TRBJ1-6; TRBD1 is a possible D gene (5 bases). Trimming pared 4 bases from V and 9 bases from J, leaving 17 bases between. This CDR3 has 15 residues. From germline, CDR1 is SGHNT and CDR2 YYREEE (reference sequence). The CDR3 nucleotides are TGTGCCAGCAGCCGACGGGGGTCGATAGTTTCACCCCTCCACTTT. Translating it yields CASSRRGSIVSPLHF.

Written as DNA, the CDR3 is TGTGCCAGCAGCTTCCTCCCTAGCGGGCCTCGGGGCATTCAGTACTTC. This codes for CASSFLPSGPRGIQYF. The chain carries TRBV11-2 and TRBJ2-4, with 8 bases matching TRBD2. The CDR3 contains 16 residues. Looked up from germline, CDR1 is SGHAT and CDR2 is FQNNGV. V shed 3 bases, J shed 9 bases, and the junction held 13 bases outside the gene matches.

The chain joins TRBV6-5 to TRBJ1-1; no clear D. Germline-derived CDR1 and CDR2 are MNHEY and SVGAGI. The V and J ends lost 0 bases and 6 bases respectively, with 11 bases between them. The CDR3 spans 14 residues. The DNA of the CDR3 is TGTGCCAGCAGTTACTCTACTAGCCAGTCTGAAGCTTTCTTT. Its translation is CASSYSTSQSEAFF.

The DNA of the CDR3 is TGTGCCAGCAGTTCCCTCCCGGGGGGGGCTGAGCAGTTCTTC. Protein: CASSSLPGGAEQFF. The V and J genes are TRBV28 and TRBJ2-1, with 8 bases matching TRBD2. Germline V gives CDR1 MDHEN, CDR2 SYDVKM. This CDR3 is built from 14 residues. V lost 4 bases and J lost 9; bases outside the gene matches: 8. The full variable domain, rest sourced from reference TRBV28 and TRBJ2-1, is DVKVTQSSRYLVKRTGEKVFLECVQDMDHENMFWYRQDPGLGLRLIYFSYDVKMKEKGDIPEGYSVSREKKERFSLILESASTNQTSMYLCASSSLPGGAEQFFGPGTRLTVL.

V usage is TRBV7-2 and J usage is TRBJ2-7; TRBD2 matches 7 bases. The junction had 5 bases not matched to a gene; V was cut back by 1 base and J by 2 bases. Per germline, CDR1 SGHTA and CDR2 FQGNSA. The CDR3 totals 15 residues. In nucleotides, the CDR3 is TGTGCCAGCAGCTTAGACCCAGCGGGGCCCTACGAGCAGTACTTC. As protein: CASSLDPAGPYEQYF.

The chain employs TRBV11-3 and TRBJ2-7; 12 bases agree with TRBD2. Germline assignment: CDR1 SGHNT and CDR2 YENEEA. Unmatched junction bases numbered 7, after V lost 4 bases and J lost 3 bases. CDR3 length: 16 residues. The CDR3 reads CASSSSGLAGIYEQYF. For the CDR3, the DNA is TGTGCCAGCAGCTCCAGCGGACTAGCGGGAATCTACGAGCAGTACTTC.

The rearrangement links TRBV7-2 to TRBJ2-3; 8 bases fit TRBD2. Trimming took 5 bases from V and 0 from J; bases not matched to a gene: 7. The germline gives CDR1 SGHTA, CDR2 FQGNSA. This CDR3 comprises 16 residues. CDR3 nucleotide sequence: TGTGCCAGCAGCCCCCGAGCGGGAGTCAGCACAGATACGCAGTATTTT. Its protein is CASSPRAGVSTDTQYF. Variable domain in full (rest from reference TRBV7-2 and TRBJ2-3): GAGVSQSPSNKVTEKGKDVELRCDPISGHTALYWYRQSLGQGLEFLIYFQGNSAPDKSGLPSDRFSAERTGGSVSTLTIQRTQQEDSAVYLCASSPRAGVSTDTQYFGPGTRLTVL.